These 8 T cell receptor beta chains were sequenced from one sample in a study of blood T cell repertoires in COVID-19. Sequencing was performed with immunoSEQ multiplex PCR; in TCRdb, only in-frame clones are kept and a portion is missing. The sample gives some 370,000 clones, under 85% of which show up once; around 5% is in the top ten. What was sequenced was PBMCs or T cells enriched from blood (not recorded which). The source of these receptors is a woman aged 50 to 65 who had recovered from COVID-19.

V usage is TRBV18 and J usage is TRBJ1-1, with TRBD1 as a possible D gene (5 bases). The V end was cut by 5 bases, the J end by 2 bases, with 12 bases between. Germline assignment: CDR1 KGHSH and CDR2 LQKENI. This CDR3 has 14 residues. CDR3 bases: TGTGCCAGCTCATTAACAGGACCAAACACTGAAGCTTTCTTT. Protein sequence: CASSLTGPNTEAFF.

For this clone: Other DNA sequences of this sample code for an identical CDR3. The chain combines TRBV29-1 with TRBJ1-2, with 12 nucleotides matching TRBD1. After removal of 6 bases from V and 7 bases from J, the junction contained 6 bases not matched to a gene. Germline V CDR1 and CDR2: SQVTM, ANQGSEA. The CDR3 totals 13 residues. The CDR3, as DNA: TGCAGCGTCACGGGACAGGGGGCAGGTGGCTACACCTTC. Protein product: CSVTGQGAGGYTF.

The rearrangement uses TRBV7-8 and TRBJ1-1, with unresolved D. Germline CDR1 is SGHVS and CDR2 is FQNEAQ. The CDR3 loop spans 12 amino acids. V was trimmed by 5 bases and J by 1 base, leaving 5 bases between them. As DNA, the CDR3 is TGTGCCAGCAGCCTATCGAACACTGAAGCTTTCTTT. It specifies CASSLSNTEAFF.

The V call is TRBV27, the J call TRBJ2-7; 7 bases map to TRBD1. J gave up 0 bases and V 6 bases, and 2 bases lay outside the gene matches. Germline values: CDR1 MNHEY, CDR2 SMNVEV (reference sequence). CDR3 length: 13 residues. The CDR3 nucleotides read TGTGCCAGCAGGACAGGGAGCTCCTACGAGCAGTACTTC. As protein: CASRTGSSYEQYF.

This chain joins TRBV5-4 and TRBJ2-7; 7 positions match TRBD2. V was pared by 1 base and J by 3 bases, with 10 bases of the junction left unmatched. Germline assignment: CDR1 SGHNT and CDR2 YYREEE (reference sequence). The CDR3 spans 16 residues. The CDR3 region is CASSLPSGGSNYEQYF. CDR3 DNA sequence: TGTGCCAGCAGCTTGCCCTCCGGGGGGTCGAACTACGAGCAGTACTTC.

The chain carries TRBV4-1 and TRBJ2-7, with 8 positions matching TRBD2. This CDR3 contains 13 residues. Germline trimming cut 1 base from V and 6 bases from J; bases unmatched to any gene: 2. CDR1 is MGHRA and CDR2 is YSYEKL in the germline V gene. The CDR3 here is CASSQVGGVEQYF. Written as DNA, the CDR3 is TGCGCCAGCAGCCAAGTCGGGGGGGTCGAGCAGTACTTC.

V usage is TRBV19 and J usage is TRBJ1-2; 8 positions agree with TRBD1. V lost 7 bases and J lost 0; bases outside the gene matches: 10. Looked up from germline, CDR1 is LNHDA and CDR2 is SQIVND (reference sequence). This CDR3 is built from 16 residues. The DNA for the CDR3 is TGTGCCAGTACCGGACAGGGAATAGGGACTAACTATGGCTACACCTTC. Translation gives CASTGQGIGTNYGYTF.

The chain links TRBV5-1 to TRBJ2-7; the D gene is possibly TRBD1 (5 bases). V gave up 2 bases and J gave up 9 bases, with 21 bases separating them. This CDR3 spans 15 amino acids. Germline V gene lookup returns CDR1 SGHRS and CDR2 YFSETQ. The CDR3 is CASSLSFGQSERQYF. CDR3 sequence (DNA): TGCGCCAGCAGCTTATCCTTCGGACAAAGTGAGCGGCAGTACTTC.